A selection of T cell receptor beta chains follows, all from one sample in a study of T cell responses to AZD1222 COVID-19 vaccine. The data were produced by immunoSEQ multiplex PCR, yet TCRdb's version contains in-frame clones alone and is incomplete. The sample records around 120,000 clones, roughly 89% being singletons. Source: peripheral blood, taken 28 days after the second AZD1222 dose. The source is an adult who received the AZD1222 COVID-19 vaccine. Both conserved end residues are part of each CDR3. Fields, in order: clone size, J gene, V gene, D gene, CDR3 DNA, CDR3 protein. D genes are given only for firm matches. The size field is filled for only some rows; it gives once, few, many or a size class.

abundance: .
j_gene: TRBJ1-2
v_gene: TRBV29-1
d_gene: .
CDR3nt: TGCAGCGTTGAGGCAGGTGGGGGGGAGGATGGCTACACCTTC
CDR3aa: CSVEAGGGEDGYTF

abundance: .
j_gene: TRBJ1-5
v_gene: TRBV6-5
d_gene: .
CDR3nt: TGTGCCAGCAGTTACTCAGCAGGGGCGAGCAATCAGCCCCAGCATTTT
CDR3aa: CASSYSAGASNQPQHF

abundance: .
j_gene: TRBJ2-1
v_gene: TRBV5-1
d_gene: TRBD1
CDR3nt: TGCGCCAGCAGCAAGGGACAGGGAAGGCAGTTCTTC
CDR3aa: CASSKGQGRQFF

abundance: few
j_gene: TRBJ2-5
v_gene: TRBV4-2
d_gene: .
CDR3nt: TGTGCCAGCAGCCAAGACGGCTCAGGGGAAGGAGAGACCCAGTACTTC
CDR3aa: CASSQDGSGEGETQYF

abundance: .
j_gene: TRBJ1-2
v_gene: TRBV7-8
d_gene: .
CDR3nt: TGTGCCAGCAGCTCCGGGACATTGGAGACCTATGGCTACACCTTC
CDR3aa: CASSSGTLETYGYTF

abundance: .
j_gene: TRBJ2-7
v_gene: TRBV7-7
d_gene: .
CDR3nt: TGTGCTAGCAGCTTGAGGGACTCCTACGAGCAGTACTTC
CDR3aa: CASSLRDSYEQYF

abundance: .
j_gene: TRBJ2-7
v_gene: TRBV12-3/TRBV12-4
d_gene: .
CDR3nt: TGTGCCAGCTGCGTTTTGGGTCAAGAGCAGTACTTC
CDR3aa: CASCVLGQEQYF

abundance: .
j_gene: TRBJ1-1
v_gene: TRBV14
d_gene: .
CDR3nt: TGTGCCAGCAGCCAGGTTATGAACACTGAAGCTTTCTTT
CDR3aa: CASSQVMNTEAFF

abundance: .
j_gene: TRBJ2-5
v_gene: TRBV4-1
d_gene: .
CDR3nt: TGCGCCAGCAGCCAACGACATTTCCAAGAGACCCAGTACTTC
CDR3aa: CASSQRHFQETQYF

abundance: once
j_gene: TRBJ1-2
v_gene: TRBV28
d_gene: .
CDR3nt: TGTGCCAGCAGTTGGACAGAATACTATGGCTACACCTTC
CDR3aa: CASSWTEYYGYTF

abundance: .
j_gene: TRBJ2-5
v_gene: TRBV9
d_gene: .
CDR3nt: TGTGCCAGCAGCCCCGAAGGGGGTTCGAAGGAGACCCAGTACTTC
CDR3aa: CASSPEGGSKETQYF

abundance: .
j_gene: TRBJ2-3
v_gene: TRBV28
d_gene: .
CDR3nt: TGTGCCAGCAGTCTTCCTAGTGGCGGGACCCCCACAGATACGCAGTATTTT
CDR3aa: CASSLPSGGTPTDTQYF

abundance: .
j_gene: TRBJ2-3
v_gene: TRBV6-4
d_gene: TRBD2
CDR3nt: TGTGCCAGCAGTGGTCGCGGGGGATGGGGCACAGATACGCAGTATTTT
CDR3aa: CASSGRGGWGTDTQYF

abundance: .
j_gene: TRBJ2-7
v_gene: TRBV28
d_gene: TRBD2
CDR3nt: TGTGCCAGCAGTCCGAGCGGGGGGCTAGAGCAGTACTTC
CDR3aa: CASSPSGGLEQYF

abundance: .
j_gene: TRBJ1-4
v_gene: TRBV6-5
d_gene: .
CDR3nt: TGTGCCAGCAGACGAACTTCTATAAATGAAAAACTGTTTTTT
CDR3aa: CASRRTSINEKLFF

abundance: once
j_gene: TRBJ1-1
v_gene: TRBV11-2
d_gene: .
CDR3nt: TGTGCCAGCAGCCGTAACTCAATCCGAACGAACACTGAAGCTTTCTTT
CDR3aa: CASSRNSIRTNTEAFF

abundance: .
j_gene: TRBJ2-2
v_gene: TRBV4-2
d_gene: TRBD2
CDR3nt: TGTGCCAGCAGCCAAGAGACTAGCTTCACCGGGGAGCTGTTTTTT
CDR3aa: CASSQETSFTGELFF

abundance: .
j_gene: TRBJ1-4
v_gene: TRBV3-1/TRBV3-2
d_gene: TRBD1
CDR3nt: TGTGCCAGCAGTTCCGGGACAGGGTTTAGCACTAATGAAAAACTGTTTTTT
CDR3aa: CASSSGTGFSTNEKLFF

abundance: once
j_gene: TRBJ2-5
v_gene: TRBV3-1/TRBV3-2
d_gene: .
CDR3nt: TGTGCCAGCAGCCATTCAATGTGGGGGGGGCGACAGACCCAGTACTTC
CDR3aa: CASSHSMWGGRQTQYF